Listed below are T cell receptor beta chains from one sample, sequenced in a study of breast tumors, draining lymph nodes, adjacent tissues. From the multiplex PCR reads, TCRdb called clonotypes with MiXCR, one entry per CDR3 protein. The sample consists of tens of thousands of distinct CDR3 sequences, roughly 28% of them appearing once. The sample comprised axillary lymph node tissue. The receptors come from a female donor with breast cancer. Some clones in this sample may be carry-over from other donors' samples. Both conserved end residues are part of each CDR3. The D gene is left open where the match is weak. Where a row states a size, it is once, few, many or the class of an expanded clone; other rows omit it.

abundance	v_gene	j_gene	d_gene	CDR3aa	CDR3nt
many	TRBV6-2/TRBV6-3	TRBJ1-5	NA	CASSYSRPRDNFPQHF	TGTGCCAGCAGTTACTCGAGGCCCCGGGATAACTTTCCCCAGCATTTT
many	TRBV29-1	TRBJ1-1	TRBD1	CSVERQGAMNTEAFF	TGCAGCGTTGAGCGCCAGGGGGCAATGAACACTGAAGCTTTCTTT
NA	TRBV20-1	TRBJ2-7	TRBD2	CSARSPPSGSVEQYF	TGCAGTGCTAGGTCTCCCCCTAGCGGGAGTGTTGAGCAGTACTTC
NA	TRBV11-2	TRBJ2-3	NA	CASTPSQSGMDTQYF	TGTGCCAGCACCCCTAGTCAATCGGGCATGGATACGCAGTATTTT
many	TRBV11-2	TRBJ2-1	NA	CASSLRPELYNEQFF	TGTGCCAGCAGCTTAAGGCCAGAACTCTACAATGAGCAGTTCTTC
many	TRBV6-1	TRBJ2-1	NA	CASSEHPSYEQFF	TGTGCCAGCAGTGAGCACCCGAGCTATGAGCAGTTCTTC
NA	TRBV10-3	TRBJ2-3	TRBD2	CAIKPGTSGKDTQYF	TGTGCCATCAAGCCTGGGACTAGCGGGAAAGATACGCAGTATTTT
NA	TRBV20-1	TRBJ2-7	NA	CSAFGGASSYEQYF	TGCAGTGCCTTTGGCGGGGCTAGCTCCTACGAGCAGTACTTC
many	TRBV7-9	TRBJ2-7	TRBD1	CASSRGTGAPYEQYF	TGTGCCAGCAGCCGCGGGACAGGGGCCCCCTACGAGCAGTACTTC
many	TRBV3-1	TRBJ2-1	NA	CASSRGGEQFF	TGTGCCAGCTCCCGAGGAGGTGAGCAGTTCTTC
many	TRBV27	TRBJ2-6	NA	CASKRSPIGANVLTF	TGTGCCAGCAAAAGGTCGCCGATTGGGGCCAACGTCCTGACTTTC
many	TRBV11-2	TRBJ2-3	NA	CASSLELGDTQYF	TGTGCCAGCAGCTTGGAGTTGGGTGATACGCAGTATTTT
once	TRBV5-5	TRBJ2-7	NA	CAGSLAYAQYF	TGTGCCGGCAGCTTGGCCTACGCGCAGTACTTC
many	TRBV4-3	TRBJ2-7	TRBD1	CASSTGTGAQEQYF	TGCGCCAGCAGCACCGGGACAGGGGCACAGGAGCAGTACTTC
many	TRBV5-5	TRBJ1-2	NA	CASSWDRYGYTF	TGTGCCAGCAGCTGGGACCGTTATGGCTACACCTTC
many	TRBV5-6	TRBJ2-5	NA	CASSLWAAARETQYF	TGTGCCAGCAGCTTGTGGGCAGCCGCGAGAGAGACCCAGTACTTC
NA	TRBV12-3/TRBV12-4	TRBJ2-1	NA	CASSLQGGEQFF	TGTGCCAGCAGTTTACAAGGGGGTGAGCAGTTCTTC
many	TRBV6-2/TRBV6-3	TRBJ1-2	TRBD1	CASSHRQGYGYTF	TGTGCCAGCAGTCACCGACAGGGCTATGGCTACACCTTC
many	TRBV7-9	TRBJ1-1	NA	CASSPEATGTEAFF	TGTGCCAGCAGCCCCGAGGCTACGGGTACTGAAGCTTTCTTT
many	TRBV7-9	TRBJ2-3	NA	CASSSAVTDTQYF	TGTGCCAGCAGCTCGGCAGTCACAGATACGCAGTATTTT
many	TRBV6-2/TRBV6-3	TRBJ1-6	TRBD1	CAHHRGVTGGQSAGGSPLHF	TGTGCCCATCACCGGGGGGTAACAGGGGGCCAAAGCGCCGGGGGGTCACCCCTCCACTTT
many	TRBV4-2	TRBJ2-4	NA	CASSQDGGGAAKNIQYF	TGTGCCAGCAGCCAAGATGGGGGGGGCGCAGCCAAAAACATTCAGTACTTC
many	TRBV19	TRBJ2-1	TRBD2	CASSMEREYNEQFF	TGTGCCAGTAGTATGGAGCGGGAGTACAATGAGCAGTTCTTC
NA	TRBV20-1	TRBJ2-5	TRBD1	CSARRTDRAETQYF	TGCAGTGCTAGAAGGACGGACAGGGCGGAGACCCAGTACTTC
many	TRBV30	TRBJ2-5	TRBD2	CAWSVGLAGGGETQYF	TGTGCCTGGAGTGTAGGACTAGCGGGAGGCGGAGAGACCCAGTACTTC
many	TRBV7-2	TRBJ2-3	NA	CASSLLREALDTQYF	TGTGCCAGCAGCTTACTTCGGGAAGCACTTGATACGCAGTATTTT
NA	TRBV7-2	TRBJ2-3	TRBD2	CASSLAPSGRGRRDTQYF	TGTGCCAGCAGCTTAGCCCCTAGCGGGAGGGGAAGAAGAGATACGCAGTATTTT
NA	TRBV9	TRBJ2-7	TRBD1	CASSLGGIKEQYF	TGTGCCAGCAGCCTAGGGGGCATCAAGGAGCAGTACTTC
NA	TRBV7-2	TRBJ2-7	NA	CASSGTGPTCEQYF	TGTGCCAGCAGCGGTACAGGACCCACCTGCGAGCAGTACTTC
many	TRBV20-1	TRBJ2-7	TRBD2	CSARGTSGSPGNEQYF	TGCAGTGCTAGGGGGACTAGCGGGAGTCCCGGGAACGAGCAGTACTTC
NA	TRBV7-9	TRBJ2-7	TRBD1	CASSTMLFPGQGKPYEQYF	TGTGCCAGCAGCACGATGTTATTCCCGGGACAGGGGAAACCCTACGAGCAGTACTTC
many	TRBV6-5	TRBJ2-2	NA	CASSHSIRGGELFF	TGTGCCAGCAGTCACTCGATTCGTGGCGGGGAGCTGTTTTTT
few	TRBV5-1	TRBJ1-1	NA	CASSLDGAINTEAFF	TGCGCCAGCAGCTTGGACGGGGCAATAAACACTGAAGCTTTCTTT
many	TRBV11-3	TRBJ2-1	NA	CASSLGRGIGSYNEQFF	TGTGCCAGCAGCTTAGGTAGGGGAATAGGGTCCTACAATGAGCAGTTCTTC
many	TRBV2	TRBJ1-5	TRBD1	CASKGAWDRGYLNQPQHF	TGTGCCAGCAAGGGTGCCTGGGACAGGGGGTATTTGAATCAGCCCCAGCATTTT
many	TRBV28	TRBJ2-3	TRBD2	CASRSGIVTDTQYF	TGTGCCAGCAGGAGCGGGATCGTCACAGATACGCAGTATTTT
many	TRBV7-9	TRBJ2-5	NA	CASSRLEMLETQYF	TGTGCCAGCAGCCGACTAGAAATGTTAGAGACCCAGTACTTC
many	TRBV9	TRBJ1-2	NA	CASSVAAGEEYGYTF	TGTGCCAGCAGCGTAGCTGCAGGGGAGGAGTATGGCTACACCTTC
NA	TRBV19	TRBJ1-5	NA	CASSIPINNQPQHF	TGTGCCAGTAGTATCCCAATAAACAATCAGCCCCAGCATTTT
many	TRBV5-1	TRBJ1-1	NA	CASSLEGAGSTEAFF	TGCGCCAGCAGCTTGGAAGGGGCAGGGAGCACTGAAGCTTTCTTT
NA	TRBV6-2/TRBV6-3	TRBJ2-7	NA	CASSPQGLQMGYEQYF	TGTGCCAGCAGTCCCCAGGGGCTCCAGATGGGCTACGAGCAGTACTTC
few	TRBV5-6	TRBJ1-1	NA	CASSLERGDTEAFF	TGTGCCAGCAGCTTGGAACGGGGAGATACTGAAGCTTTCTTT
many	TRBV14	TRBJ1-3	NA	CASSQEHRGFGNTIYF	TGTGCCAGCAGCCAAGAACACCGCGGCTTCGGAAACACCATATATTTT
many	TRBV6-6	TRBJ1-5	NA	CASGAHSAQPQHF	TGTGCCAGCGGGGCCCACTCGGCTCAGCCCCAGCATTTT
many	TRBV14	TRBJ2-1	TRBD2	CASSQELAGRSEQFF	TGTGCCAGCAGCCAAGAGCTAGCGGGGAGGAGTGAGCAGTTCTTC
many	TRBV3-1	TRBJ1-2	NA	CASSQANGYGYTF	TGTGCCAGCAGCCAAGCCAATGGGTATGGCTACACCTTC
few	TRBV6-2/TRBV6-3	TRBJ1-1	TRBD1	CASSTRTGLDFF	TGTGCCAGCAGTACTCGGACAGGGCTCGATTTCTTT
many	TRBV10-3	TRBJ2-7	TRBD1	CASGTGDLYGEQYF	TGTGCCTCCGGGACAGGAGATCTTTACGGCGAGCAGTACTTC
many	TRBV11-3	TRBJ2-7	NA	CASSLDLNRYEQYF	TGTGCCAGCAGCTTAGATCTAAACAGGTACGAGCAGTACTTC
NA	TRBV5-1	TRBJ2-7	TRBD2	CASSQTSGRAYEQYF	TGCGCCAGCAGCCAGACTAGCGGGAGGGCGTACGAGCAGTACTTC